These 8 T cell receptor beta chains share one sample of origin, sequenced in a study of regulatory T cells in long-lasting Graves disease. Building the TCR beta libraries relied on iRepertoire HTBI primers, and CDR3 regions underwent Arm-PCR. TCRdb used MiXCR to reprocess the multiplex PCR reads, holding one entry per CDR3 protein. Of about 210,000 distinct CDR3 sequences detected, about 19% appear once; the ten largest clones hold roughly 12%. As for time point: newly diagnosed GD, antithyroid drugs for less than 3 months. PBMC-extracted RNA yielded the TCR library. In addition, the sample was reused for a study of T cells in Graves' hyperthyroidism and ophthalmopathy.

Sequencing was performed on peripheral blood mononuclear cells (PBMCs), taken at new diagnosis, from a patient treated with antithyroid drugs. The receptors derive from a woman aged 25 to 39 with Graves disease.

In its sample, this clonotype was seen many times. This rearrangement joins TRBV7-2 to TRBJ2-3; no firm D call. Germline CDR1 is SGHTA and CDR2 is FQGNSA. The CDR3 is made up of 12 amino acids. V lost 5 bases to trimming and J lost 5 bases, with 8 bases between them. CDR3 sequence (DNA): TGTGCCAGCAGCCCCCTTCTAGATACGCAGTATTTT. This codes for CASSPLLDTQYF.

V usage is TRBV9 and J usage is TRBJ2-3; no definite D call. V gave up 2 bases and J gave up 8 bases, with 9 bases separating them. Germline CDR1 and CDR2: SGDLS and YYNGEE. This CDR3 comprises 12 residues. CDR3 bases: TGTGCCAGCAGCGTCCGGTCGGGTACGCAGTATTTT. Its translation: CASSVRSGTQYF.

This clonotype came up many times. This sequence joins TRBV28 and TRBJ1-1, with D hard to call. V was cut by 3 bases and J by 0 bases, with 8 bases left in between. The CDR3 sequence is 14 residues long. Germline assignment: CDR1 MDHEN and CDR2 SYDVKM. In DNA, the CDR3 is TGTGCCAGCAGTTTCTCCCGGATGAACACTGAAGCTTTCTTT. As protein: CASSFSRMNTEAFF. The full variable domain, in which reference TRBV28 and TRBJ1-1 provide the parts outside the CDR3, is DVKVTQSSRYLVKRTGEKVFLECVQDMDHENMFWYRQDPGLGLRLIYFSYDVKMKEKGDIPEGYSVSREKKERFSLILESASTNQTSMYLCASSFSRMNTEAFFGQGTRLTVV.

This clonotype showed up just a few times. The chain recombines TRBV4-1 with TRBJ1-1, with 8 bases that match TRBD1. The germline gives CDR1 MGHRA, CDR2 YSYEKL. J gave up 1 base and V 4 bases, and 11 bases lay outside the gene matches. This CDR3 contains 17 residues. In DNA, the CDR3 is TGCGCCAGCAGCCGGGGAGGACAGGGAGTGTCGAACACTGAAGCTTTCTTT. Protein sequence: CASSRGGQGVSNTEAFF.

Ten or more counts support this clonotype. The genes are TRBV3-1 and TRBJ1-1; D remains ambiguous. V lost 1 base and J 1 base, leaving 10 bases between the germline ends. The CDR3 runs 15 residues. Germline lookup yields CDR1 LGHDT and CDR2 YNNKEL (reference sequence). The CDR3: CASSQARGSNTEAFF. The CDR3 region has the DNA TGTGCCAGCAGCCAAGCTAGAGGGTCGAACACTGAAGCTTTCTTT.

This clonotype was picked up a small number of times. The chain carries TRBV30 and TRBJ2-1; TRBD2 aligns across 11 bases. V shed 2 bases, J shed 6 bases, and the junction held 15 bases outside the gene matches. The CDR3 runs to 18 residues. The germline V gene has CDR1 GTSNPN and CDR2 SVGIG (reference sequence). CDR3 sequence (DNA): TGTGCCTGGAGTTCCCTGCAAACTAGCGGGAGAGTACGCAATGAGCAGTTCTTC. Amino acid sequence: CAWSSLQTSGRVRNEQFF.

This clonotype was counted many times. The V gene is TRBV28, the J gene TRBJ1-4; 7 bases align to TRBD1. The V segment lost 3 bases and the J segment 0 bases; nucleotides outside the gene matches: 10. The CDR3 totals 18 residues. Germline CDR1 is MDHEN and CDR2 is SYDVKM. CDR3 sequence: CASSFPQNTGATNEKLFF. The DNA of the CDR3 is TGTGCCAGCAGTTTCCCCCAAAATACAGGGGCAACTAATGAAAAACTGTTTTTT.

At least ten counts were recorded for this clonotype. V and J are TRBV5-1 and TRBJ2-5, with TRBD2 matching 13 bases. The germline gives CDR1 SGHRS, CDR2 YFSETQ. The J segment lost 5 bases and the V segment lost 1 base, leaving 17 bases of the junction unmatched. The length of the CDR3 is 20 residues. The CDR3 region has the DNA TGCGCCAGCAGCTTGAGGCCCGGACTAGCGGGAGAGGCGGAGGGGGAGACCCAGTACTTC. This encodes CASSLRPGLAGEAEGETQYF.